Each of the 12 T cell receptor beta chains below was sequenced from the same sample in a study of OX40 agonist ivuxolimab in advanced cancers. This table comes from immunoSEQ multiplex PCR, and its TCRdb copy is limited to in-frame clones, with some not included. The data contain about 91,000 clones, approximately 80% of them singletons. The sequences come from CD4+ or CD8+ T cells sorted from blood, collected in a trial of the OX40 agonist ivuxolimab. These receptors all come from an adult with an advanced solid tumor such as melanoma, head and neck, liver or kidney cancer.

The chain links TRBV4-1 to TRBJ2-5, with TRBD2 identical over 10 bases. V gave up 1 base and J gave up 1 base; unmatched junction bases: 6. The CDR3 has 17 residues. CDR1 and CDR2 (germline): MGHRA, YSYEKL. In DNA form, the CDR3 reads TGCGCCAGCAGCCAAGGCTTGGTAGCGGGGGGCCAAGAGACCCAGTACTTC. This translates into CASSQGLVAGGQETQYF.

The chain couples TRBV5-1 to TRBJ1-4; D perhaps matches TRBD1 (6 bases). Germline V CDR1 and CDR2: SGHRS, YFSETQ. The CDR3 is made up of 14 amino acids. V was cut by 4 bases and J by 7 bases, with 14 bases left in between. In nucleotides, the CDR3 is TGCGCCAGCAGCCCGCGGGAGGGGGGTGAAAAACTGTTTTTT. Protein sequence: CASSPREGGEKLFF.

The rearrangement joins TRBV6-5 to TRBJ1-4, with D possibly matching TRBD1 (6 bases). CDR1 is MNHEY and CDR2 is SVGAGI in the germline V gene. Trimming pared 2 bases from V and 5 bases from J, leaving 9 bases between. CDR3 length equals 14 residues. CDR3 loop: CASSYQGPNEKLFF. CDR3 DNA sequence: TGTGCCAGCAGTTACCAGGGGCCCAATGAAAAACTGTTTTTT.

CDR3 nucleotide sequence: TGTGCCAGCAGCTTGGGGCAGGATGGCTACACCTTC. This gives the protein CASSLGQDGYTF. The chain carries TRBV5-4 and TRBJ1-2, with D hard to call. The length of the CDR3 is 12 residues. CDR1 SGHNT and CDR2 YYREEE come from the germline V gene (reference sequence). V was cut by 0 bases and J by 6 bases, with 6 bases left in between.

The V call is TRBV6-5, the J call TRBJ2-2, with D unclear. The CDR3 loop spans 16 amino acids. Germline lookup yields CDR1 MNHEY and CDR2 SVGAGI. Trimming left V 2 bases short and J 0 bases short, with 10 bases between. DNA for the CDR3: TGTGCCAGCAGTTACAGCGTCAATTCGAACACCGGGGAGCTGTTTTTT. Its translation: CASSYSVNSNTGELFF.

The chain recombines TRBV6-5 with TRBJ2-3, with TRBD2 identical over 7 bases. The CDR3 extends over 13 amino acids. V was pared by 2 bases and J by 7 bases, with 3 bases of the junction left unmatched. The germline CDR1 and CDR2 sequences are MNHEY and SVGAGI. The CDR3 region has the DNA TGTGCCAGCAGTTACAGGGAGGGAAATACGCAGTATTTT. This codes for CASSYREGNTQYF.

This clone was seen a single time. This chain connects TRBV9 to TRBJ2-5; tentatively, D is TRBD1 (6 bases). The CDR3 totals 16 residues. V lost 0 bases, J lost 2 bases, and 14 bases lay in between. Germline CDR1 and CDR2: SGDLS and YYNGEE. The CDR3 protein is CASSVAPGQKQETQYF. CDR3 bases: TGTGCCAGCAGCGTAGCCCCAGGACAGAAGCAAGAGACCCAGTACTTC.

J is TRBJ1-5 and V is TRBV28; D might be TRBD1 (6 bases). Trimming cost V 8 bases and J 5 bases, with 19 bases left between them. The CDR3 consists of 15 residues. Germline CDR1 and CDR2: MDHEN and SYDVKM. Here the CDR3 DNA reads TGTGCCAGCCTGGCTAGAGGGGGAGGGGATCAGCCCCAGCATTTT. It specifies CASLARGGGDQPQHF. Based on the CDR3 plus reference TRBV28 and TRBJ1-5, the full variable domain is DVKVTQSSRYLVKRTGEKVFLECVQDMDHENMFWYRQDPGLGLRLIYFSYDVKMKEKGDIPEGYSVSREKKERFSLILESASTNQTSMYLCASLARGGGDQPQHFGDGTRLSIL.

The chain combines TRBV10-3 with TRBJ2-2; the D is unclear. Trimming pared 2 bases from V and 0 bases from J, leaving 7 bases between. The CDR3 totals 15 residues. Per germline, CDR1 ENHRY and CDR2 SYGVKD. This CDR3 reads CAISERTANTGELFF. The CDR3 DNA sequence: TGTGCCATCAGTGAGAGAACAGCGAACACCGGGGAGCTGTTTTTT.

The chain carries TRBV15 and TRBJ2-5; D is possibly TRBD2 (5 bases). The CDR3 contains 13 residues. The germline gives CDR1 LNHNV, CDR2 YYDKDF (reference sequence). Trimming cost V 5 bases and J 9 bases, with 16 bases left between them. CDR3 DNA sequence: TGTGCCACCAGCCAGATCATGGACGGGGCCCAGTACTTC. It encodes CATSQIMDGAQYF.

The table lists this clone with a few counts. The chain recombines TRBV30 with TRBJ1-6; D is unclear. V lost 2 bases to trimming and J lost 6 bases, with 11 bases between them. This CDR3 comprises 14 residues. Germline lookup yields CDR1 GTSNPN and CDR2 SVGIG (reference sequence). The CDR3, as DNA: TGTGCCTGGAGTCCCCCGGGATTTAATTCACCCCTCCACTTT. This translates into CAWSPPGFNSPLHF. Full variable domain (missing parts from reference TRBV30 and TRBJ1-6): SQTIHQWPATLVQPVGSPLSLECTVEGTSNPNLYWYRQAAGRGLQLLFYSVGIGQISSEVPQNLSASRPQDRQFILSSKKLLLSDSGFYLCAWSPPGFNSPLHFGNGTRLTVT.

This clone has just a few counts. The chain employs TRBV7-8 and TRBJ2-5, with 11 bases that match TRBD2. Germline CDR1 is SGHVS and CDR2 is FQNEAQ. V shed 2 bases and J 4 bases; nucleotides not matched to a gene: 3. The CDR3 consists of 15 residues. The CDR3 DNA follows: TGTGCCAGCAGCTTACTAGCGGGGGGTATAGAGACCCAGTACTTC. Translated: CASSLLAGGIETQYF.